Listed below are T cell receptor beta chains from one sample, sequenced in a study of blood T cell repertoires in COVID-19. Only in-frame clones appear in the TCRdb table, and some are missing; sequencing was by immunoSEQ multiplex PCR. This sample yields hundreds of thousands of clones, of which about four fifths are seen a single time; approximately 5% belongs to the top ten. Sequences were obtained from PBMCs or T cells enriched from blood (not recorded which). The receptors derive from a woman in her forties or fifties who had been exposed to COVID-19. Each CDR3 is given with its conserved first and last residue. A D gene is named only where the DNA matches it firmly. Size is stated for part of the rows, as once, few or many counts, or as a class when the clone is expanded.

V: TRBV19; D: TRBD1; size: .; J: TRBJ1-1; CDR3: CASTVSSGTGGGTEAFF; DNA: TGTGCCAGTACAGTTTCGTCCGGGACAGGGGGCGGCACTGAAGCTTTCTTT
V: TRBV5-4; D: .; size: .; J: TRBJ1-4; CDR3: CASSTDRHYEKLFF; DNA: TGTGCCAGCAGCACGGACAGACACTATGAAAAACTGTTTTTT
V: TRBV15; D: .; size: .; J: TRBJ2-5; CDR3: CATSRAPGLRRVTQYF; DNA: TGTGCCACCAGCAGAGCCCCGGGACTCCGTCGCGTGACCCAGTACTTC
V: TRBV24-1; D: .; size: .; J: TRBJ2-3; CDR3: CATRGHATDTQYF; DNA: TGTGCCACCAGAGGACACGCCACAGATACGCAGTATTTT
V: TRBV7-2; D: TRBD1; size: .; J: TRBJ2-2; CDR3: CASSLRDRGRERELFF; DNA: TGTGCCAGCAGCTTAAGAGACAGGGGGCGCGAAAGGGAGCTGTTTTTT
V: TRBV29-1; D: .; size: .; J: TRBJ1-3; CDR3: CSVQGGGNTIYF; DNA: TGCAGCGTTCAGGGTGGTGGAAACACCATATATTTT
V: TRBV19; D: .; size: .; J: TRBJ1-1; CDR3: CASSSPPGFSMNTEAFF; DNA: TGTGCCAGTAGTTCCCCTCCGGGATTTTCGATGAACACTGAAGCTTTCTTT
V: TRBV9; D: .; size: .; J: TRBJ1-1; CDR3: CASSLGGANTEAFF; DNA: TGTGCCAGCAGCCTTGGGGGGGCGAACACTGAAGCTTTCTTT
V: TRBV10-3; D: TRBD2; size: .; J: TRBJ2-7; CDR3: CAISREGYEQYF; DNA: TGTGCCATCAGTAGGGAGGGATACGAGCAGTACTTC
V: TRBV19; D: .; size: .; J: TRBJ1-5; CDR3: CASSIWRQDNQPQHF; DNA: TGTGCCAGTAGTATATGGAGGCAGGACAATCAGCCCCAGCATTTT
V: TRBV7-2; D: .; size: .; J: TRBJ1-5; CDR3: CASSLRGPQQPQHF; DNA: TGTGCCAGCAGCTTGCGGGGTCCCCAACAGCCCCAGCATTTT
V: TRBV12-3/TRBV12-4; D: TRBD1; size: few; J: TRBJ1-1; CDR3: CASSFTGVRKAFF; DNA: TGTGCCAGCAGTTTTACAGGGGTCCGGAAGGCTTTCTTT
V: TRBV11-2; D: .; size: .; J: TRBJ1-6; CDR3: CASSSDGGTFHF; DNA: TGTGCCAGCAGTTCTGACGGGGGTACGTTCCACTTT
V: TRBV6-4; D: TRBD2; size: .; J: TRBJ2-1; CDR3: CASSDSSSGANEQFF; DNA: TGTGCCAGCAGTGACTCGTCTAGCGGGGCCAATGAGCAGTTCTTC
V: TRBV5-4; D: .; size: .; J: TRBJ2-5; CDR3: CASSTTTEVQETQYF; DNA: TGTGCCAGCAGCACCACTACGGAGGTCCAAGAGACCCAGTACTTC
V: TRBV4-3; D: .; size: few; J: TRBJ2-3; CDR3: CASSQVGGGADTQYF; DNA: TGCGCCAGCAGCCAAGTGGGGGGAGGCGCAGATACGCAGTATTTT
V: TRBV21-1; D: .; size: .; J: TRBJ1-4; CDR3: CASSHIRGRRGEKLFF; DNA: TGTGCCAGCAGCCACATCCGGGGCAGGCGGGGTGAAAAACTGTTTTTT
V: TRBV12-3/TRBV12-4; D: TRBD1; size: .; J: TRBJ2-1; CDR3: CASSLISTGEFF; DNA: TGTGCCAGCAGTTTAATCTCGACAGGGGAGTTCTTC
V: TRBV24-1; D: .; size: .; J: TRBJ2-1; CDR3: CATSDRGAVYNEQFF; DNA: TGTGCCACCAGTGACCGGGGGGCCGTATACAATGAGCAGTTCTTC
V: TRBV19; D: TRBD1; size: once; J: TRBJ1-6; CDR3: CASSTTGTASNSPLHF; DNA: TGTGCCAGTAGTACAACAGGGACAGCGAGTAATTCACCCCTCCACTTT
V: TRBV11-2; D: TRBD2; size: .; J: TRBJ2-2; CDR3: CASSSSAGGSTGELFF; DNA: TGTGCCAGCAGCTCCTCCGCGGGGGGCAGTACCGGGGAGCTGTTTTTT
V: TRBV3-1/TRBV3-2; D: .; size: .; J: TRBJ2-3; CDR3: CASSQGWANTQYF; DNA: TGTGCCAGCAGCCAAGGTTGGGCGAATACGCAGTATTTT
V: TRBV6-5; D: TRBD1; size: .; J: TRBJ1-1; CDR3: CASNPLISGGETFF; DNA: TGTGCCAGCAATCCCCTCATATCAGGGGGCGAGACTTTCTTT
V: TRBV7-2; D: .; size: .; J: TRBJ1-4; CDR3: CASSLGGRGNEKLFF; DNA: TGTGCCAGCAGCTTAGGAGGGCGTGGTAATGAAAAACTGTTTTTT
V: TRBV6-4; D: .; size: .; J: TRBJ1-5; CDR3: CASSDSGFYQPQHF; DNA: TGTGCCAGCAGTGACAGCGGGTTTTATCAGCCCCAGCATTTT
V: TRBV6-4; D: .; size: .; J: TRBJ2-1; CDR3: CASSVERGGNEQFF; DNA: TGTGCCAGCAGTGTGGAGAGGGGAGGAAATGAGCAGTTCTTC
V: TRBV12-3/TRBV12-4; D: .; size: .; J: TRBJ1-2; CDR3: CASNTRFGGGYTF; DNA: TGTGCCAGCAATACGAGATTTGGGGGCGGCTACACCTTC
V: TRBV7-9; D: .; size: few; J: TRBJ1-2; CDR3: CASSLSGAAGYTF; DNA: TGTGCCAGCAGCTTATCAGGGGCGGCGGGCTACACCTTC
V: TRBV19; D: .; size: .; J: TRBJ1-4; CDR3: CASSIGEGYEKLFF; DNA: TGTGCCAGTAGTATCGGCGAGGGTTATGAAAAACTGTTTTTT
V: TRBV19; D: .; size: .; J: TRBJ1-5; CDR3: CASSTLGDQPQHF; DNA: TGTGCCAGTAGTACCCTCGGGGATCAGCCCCAGCATTTT
V: TRBV28; D: .; size: once; J: TRBJ1-1; CDR3: CASKGAGAVNTEAFF; DNA: TGTGCCAGCAAAGGGGCAGGGGCCGTCAACACTGAAGCTTTCTTT
V: TRBV3-1/TRBV3-2; D: TRBD1; size: once; J: TRBJ1-1; CDR3: CASSHSDRATEAFF; DNA: TGTGCCAGCAGCCATTCCGACAGGGCCACTGAAGCTTTCTTT
V: TRBV10-2; D: .; size: .; J: TRBJ1-4; CDR3: CASRDPGGEKLFF; DNA: TGCGCCAGCAGGGACCCGGGGGGTGAAAAACTGTTTTTT
V: TRBV27; D: TRBD1; size: .; J: TRBJ1-2; CDR3: CASSLSRGERGYTF; DNA: TGTGCCAGCAGTTTAAGCAGGGGGGAAAGGGGCTACACCTTC
V: TRBV5-1; D: .; size: .; J: TRBJ2-3; CDR3: CASSFEQASTDTQYF; DNA: TGCGCCAGCAGCTTCGAACAGGCTAGCACAGATACGCAGTATTTT